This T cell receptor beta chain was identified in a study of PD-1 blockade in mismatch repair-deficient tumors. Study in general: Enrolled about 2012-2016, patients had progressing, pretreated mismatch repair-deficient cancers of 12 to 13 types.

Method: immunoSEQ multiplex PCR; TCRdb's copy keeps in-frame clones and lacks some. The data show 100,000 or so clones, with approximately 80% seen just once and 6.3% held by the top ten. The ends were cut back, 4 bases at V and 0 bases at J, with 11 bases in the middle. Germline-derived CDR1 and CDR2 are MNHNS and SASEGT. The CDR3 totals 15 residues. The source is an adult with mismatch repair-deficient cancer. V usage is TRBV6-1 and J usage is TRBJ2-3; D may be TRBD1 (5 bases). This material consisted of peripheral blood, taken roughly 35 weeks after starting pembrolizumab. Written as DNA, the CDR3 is TGTGCCAGCAGTGTTGGGGCCAGTAGCACAGATACGCAGTATTTT. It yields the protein CASSVGASSTDTQYF.